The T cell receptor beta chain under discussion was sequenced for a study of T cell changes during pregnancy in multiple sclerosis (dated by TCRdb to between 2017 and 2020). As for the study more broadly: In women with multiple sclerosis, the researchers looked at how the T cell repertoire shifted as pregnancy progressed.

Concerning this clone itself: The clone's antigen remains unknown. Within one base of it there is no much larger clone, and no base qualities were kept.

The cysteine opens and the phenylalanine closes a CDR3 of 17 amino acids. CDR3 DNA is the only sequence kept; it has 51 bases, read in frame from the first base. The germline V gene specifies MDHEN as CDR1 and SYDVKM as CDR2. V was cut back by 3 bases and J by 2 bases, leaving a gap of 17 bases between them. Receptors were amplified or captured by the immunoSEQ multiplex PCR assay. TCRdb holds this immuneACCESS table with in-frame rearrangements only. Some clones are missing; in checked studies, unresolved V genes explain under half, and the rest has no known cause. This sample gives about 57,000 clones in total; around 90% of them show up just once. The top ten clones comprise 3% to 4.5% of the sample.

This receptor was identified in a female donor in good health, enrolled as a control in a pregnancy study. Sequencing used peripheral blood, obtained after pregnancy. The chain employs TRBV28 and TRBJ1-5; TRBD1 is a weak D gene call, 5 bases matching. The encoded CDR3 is CASSFALRGIGNQPQHF. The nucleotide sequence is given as TGTGCCAGCAGTTTTGCCCTGCGGGGGATAGGCAATCAGCCCCAGCATTTT.